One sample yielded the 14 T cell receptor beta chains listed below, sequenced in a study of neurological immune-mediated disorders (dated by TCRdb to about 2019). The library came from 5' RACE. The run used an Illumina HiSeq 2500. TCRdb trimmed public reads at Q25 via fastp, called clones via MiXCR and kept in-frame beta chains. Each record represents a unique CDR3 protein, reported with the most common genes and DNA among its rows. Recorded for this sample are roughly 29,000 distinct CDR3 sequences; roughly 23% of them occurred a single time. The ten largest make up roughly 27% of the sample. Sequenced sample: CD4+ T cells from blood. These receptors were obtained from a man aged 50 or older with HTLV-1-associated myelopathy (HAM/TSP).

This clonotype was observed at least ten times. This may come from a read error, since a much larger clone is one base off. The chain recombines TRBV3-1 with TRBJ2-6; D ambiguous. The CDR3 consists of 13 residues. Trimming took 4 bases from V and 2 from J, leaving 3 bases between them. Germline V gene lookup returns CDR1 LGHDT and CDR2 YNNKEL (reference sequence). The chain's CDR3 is CASSLAGANVLTF. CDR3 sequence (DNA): TGTGCCAGCAGCCTAGCTGGGGCCAACGTCCTGACTTTC. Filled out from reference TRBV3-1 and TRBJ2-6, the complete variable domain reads DTAVSQTPKYLVTQMGNDKSIKCEQNLGHDTMYWYKQDSKKFLKIMFSYNNKELIINETVPNRFSPKSPDKAHLNLHINSLELGDSAVYFCASSLAGANVLTFGAGSRLTVL.

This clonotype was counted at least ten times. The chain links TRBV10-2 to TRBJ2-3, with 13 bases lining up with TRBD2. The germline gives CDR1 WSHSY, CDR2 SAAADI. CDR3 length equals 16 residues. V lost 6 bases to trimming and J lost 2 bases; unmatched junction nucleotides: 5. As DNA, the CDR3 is TGCGCCAGCAGGCAGGGACTAGCGGGGATCACAGATACGCAGTATTTT. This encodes CASRQGLAGITDTQYF.

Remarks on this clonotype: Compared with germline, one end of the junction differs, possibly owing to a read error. This chain's CDR3 is CASSMTGEETRYF. In DNA form, the CDR3 reads TGCGCCAGCAGCATGACAGGGGAAGAGACCCGGTACTTC. This chain uses TRBV5-1 with TRBJ2-5; TRBD1 aligns across 8 bases. The germline V gene encodes CDR1 SGHRS and CDR2 YFSETQ. The CDR3 runs to 13 residues.

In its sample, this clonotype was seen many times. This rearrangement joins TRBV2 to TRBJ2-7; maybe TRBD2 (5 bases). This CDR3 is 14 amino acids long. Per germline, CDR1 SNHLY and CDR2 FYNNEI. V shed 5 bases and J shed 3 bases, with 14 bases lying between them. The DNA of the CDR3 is TGTGCCAGCAGTAATGGAGGCCGGTTCTACGAGCAGTACTTC. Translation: CASSNGGRFYEQYF.

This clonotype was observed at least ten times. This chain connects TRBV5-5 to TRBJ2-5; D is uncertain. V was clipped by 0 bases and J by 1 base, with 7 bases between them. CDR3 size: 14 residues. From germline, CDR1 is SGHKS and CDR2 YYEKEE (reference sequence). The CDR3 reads CASSLDPVQETQYF. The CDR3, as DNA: TGTGCCAGCAGCTTGGACCCAGTCCAAGAGACCCAGTACTTC.

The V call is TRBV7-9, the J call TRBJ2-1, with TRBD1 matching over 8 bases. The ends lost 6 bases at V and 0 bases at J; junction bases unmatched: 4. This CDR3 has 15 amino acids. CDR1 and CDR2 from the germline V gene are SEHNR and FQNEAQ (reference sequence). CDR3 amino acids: CASSRTGSSYNEQFF. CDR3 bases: TGTGCCAGCAGTAGGACAGGGAGCTCCTACAATGAGCAGTTCTTC.

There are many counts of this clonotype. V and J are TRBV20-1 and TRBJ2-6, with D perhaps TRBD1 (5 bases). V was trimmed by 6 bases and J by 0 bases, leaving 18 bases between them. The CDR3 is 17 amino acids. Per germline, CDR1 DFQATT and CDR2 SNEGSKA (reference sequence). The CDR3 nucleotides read TGCAGTGCCGAAGCAGGGCCCTATATCTCTGGGGCCAACGTCCTGACTTTC. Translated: CSAEAGPYISGANVLTF.

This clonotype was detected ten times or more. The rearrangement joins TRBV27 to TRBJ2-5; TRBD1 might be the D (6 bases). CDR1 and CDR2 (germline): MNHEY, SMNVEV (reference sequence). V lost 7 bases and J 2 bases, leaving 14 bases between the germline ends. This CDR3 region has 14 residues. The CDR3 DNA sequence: TGTGCCAGCAAGCAGTACAGGGTGCAAGAGACCCAGTACTTC. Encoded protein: CASKQYRVQETQYF.

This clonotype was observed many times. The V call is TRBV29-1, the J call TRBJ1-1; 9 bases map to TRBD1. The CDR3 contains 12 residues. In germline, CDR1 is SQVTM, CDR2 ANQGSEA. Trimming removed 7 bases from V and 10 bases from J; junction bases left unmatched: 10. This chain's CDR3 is CSAWPGQGLAFF. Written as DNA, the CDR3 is TGCAGCGCCTGGCCGGGACAGGGTCTAGCTTTCTTT.

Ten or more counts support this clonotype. The DNA of the CDR3 is TGTGCCAGCAGGAACAGGGAGCTCCACACTGAAGCTTTCTTT. It translates to CASRNRELHTEAFF. V usage is TRBV12-3 or TRBV12-4 and J usage is TRBJ1-1; TRBD1 might be the D (6 bases). The length of the CDR3 is 14 residues. Trimming pared 6 bases from V and 3 bases from J, leaving 14 bases between.

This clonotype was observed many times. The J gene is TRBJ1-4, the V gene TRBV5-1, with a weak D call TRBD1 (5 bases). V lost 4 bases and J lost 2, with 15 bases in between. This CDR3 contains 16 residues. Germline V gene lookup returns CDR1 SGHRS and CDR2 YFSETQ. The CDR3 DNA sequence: TGCGCCAGCAGCCCTCAAACCCCAGGGACTAATGAAAAACTGTTTTTT. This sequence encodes CASSPQTPGTNEKLFF.

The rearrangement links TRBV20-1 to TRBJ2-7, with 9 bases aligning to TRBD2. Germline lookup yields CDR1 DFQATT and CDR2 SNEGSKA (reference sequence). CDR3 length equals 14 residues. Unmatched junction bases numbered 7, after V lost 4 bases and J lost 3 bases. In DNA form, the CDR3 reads TGCAGTGCTACCCGGCGGGGGGGGATCTACGAGCAGTACTTC. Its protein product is CSATRRGGIYEQYF.

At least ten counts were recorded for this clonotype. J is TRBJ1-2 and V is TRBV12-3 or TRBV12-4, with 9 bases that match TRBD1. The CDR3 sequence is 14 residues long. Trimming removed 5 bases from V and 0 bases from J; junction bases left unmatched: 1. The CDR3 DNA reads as TGTGCCAGCAGTAGGGACAGGGCTAACTATGGCTACACCTTC. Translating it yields CASSRDRANYGYTF.

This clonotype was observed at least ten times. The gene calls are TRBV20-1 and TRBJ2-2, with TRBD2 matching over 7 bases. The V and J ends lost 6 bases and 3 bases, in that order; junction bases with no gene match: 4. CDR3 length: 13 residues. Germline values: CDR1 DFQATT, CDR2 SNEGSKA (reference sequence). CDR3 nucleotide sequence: TGCAGTGCGGGGGAGGGTTACACCGGGGAGCTGTTTTTT. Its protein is CSAGEGYTGELFF.